The present entry profiles one TCR beta chain with its context. Its antigen is currently unknown. Clones were read by immunoSEQ multiplex PCR, and TCRdb kept only the in-frame ones, dropping some. The sample comprises hundreds of thousands of clones, around 67% of which are singletons, and about 1.7% rests with the top ten. The sample is drawn from a study of shared clonotypes between healthy human individuals. Findings of the study overall: A handful of donors shared approximately 5% of their naive CD4 clonotypes.

Deletions cut 4 bases from V and 7 bases from J, with 13 bases between. CDR1 and CDR2 (germline): WNHNN, SYGVQD (reference sequence). The CDR3 has 13 residues. The sequencing input was memory CD4+ T cells sorted from blood. Subset of the sample: CD45RA-negative fraction. The chain uses TRBV10-1 and TRBJ1-2, with D hard to call. The clonotype comes from a woman in her 30s in good health. The CDR3 DNA reads TGCGCCAGCAGTGTGGACCCTGGGTCTGGCTACACCTTC. Protein product: CASSVDPGSGYTF.